One sample yielded the 13 T cell receptor beta chains listed below, sequenced in a study of shared clonotypes between healthy human individuals. Repertoires were generated with immunoSEQ multiplex PCR, while TCRdb's copy carries only in-frame clones and drops some. The sample lists 2 million to 3 million clones, just over 90% occurring once. The sequencing sample was made of naive CD4+ T cells sorted from blood. Subset here: CD45RA+ positively selected. The origin of the receptors is a man aged 18 to 30 in good health.

The chain links TRBV5-8 to TRBJ2-5, with 12 bases identical to TRBD1. CDR3 length equals 18 residues. The V segment lost 3 bases and the J segment 5 bases; nucleotides outside the gene matches: 14. The germline CDR1 and CDR2 sequences are SGHTS and YDEGEE. The CDR3 DNA sequence: TGTGCCAGCAGCTCAATCGGACCGGGACAGGGGGCGCGGGAGACCCAGTACTTC. This translates into CASSSIGPGQGARETQYF.

The chain combines TRBV5-1 with TRBJ2-2; TRBD1 aligns across 7 bases. In germline, CDR1 is SGHRS, CDR2 YFSETQ. The CDR3 sequence is 14 residues long. J gave up 6 bases and V 5 bases, and 7 bases lay outside the gene matches. CDR3 DNA: TGCGCCAGCAGGAGGGGACAGCCGTCCGGGGAGCTGTTTTTT. Residues: CASRRGQPSGELFF.

The genes are TRBV10-3 and TRBJ1-5; tentative D call: TRBD1 (6 bases). The CDR3 sequence is 13 residues long. From germline, CDR1 is ENHRY and CDR2 SYGVKD. With 6 bases removed from V and 7 bases from J, the gap between germline ends came to 13 bases. The CDR3 protein is CAIREPGEQPQHF. The CDR3 DNA reads TGTGCCATCAGAGAACCAGGGGAACAGCCCCAGCATTTT.

The rearrangement joins TRBV29-1 to TRBJ1-1, with D uncertain. The CDR3 is made up of 12 amino acids. Germline-derived CDR1 and CDR2 are SQVTM and ANQGSEA. V lost 3 bases to trimming and J lost 0 bases, with 5 bases between them. The DNA of the CDR3 is TGCAGCGTTGACAGCATGAACACTGAAGCTTTCTTT. Protein product: CSVDSMNTEAFF.

The J gene is TRBJ2-5, the V gene TRBV5-4, with no clear D. The germline V gene encodes CDR1 SGHNT and CDR2 YYREEE (reference sequence). V gave up 0 bases and J gave up 2 bases, with 11 bases separating them. The length of the CDR3 is 15 residues. CDR3 DNA: TGTGCCAGCAGCTTGGGGGGATCCCAACAAGAGACCCAGTACTTC. It encodes CASSLGGSQQETQYF.

Turning to this clone: This specimen includes other DNA sequences encoding the same CDR3. The J gene is TRBJ1-6, the V gene TRBV5-1; 7 bases match TRBD1. The CDR3 consists of 14 residues. Per germline, CDR1 SGHRS and CDR2 YFSETQ. Trimming took 1 base from V and 5 from J; bases not matched to a gene: 0. In nucleotides, the CDR3 is TGCGCCAGCAGCTTGCAGGGGGATAATTCACCCCTCCACTTT. This translates into CASSLQGDNSPLHF.

The rearrangement links TRBV4-1 to TRBJ2-1; no clear D gene. CDR1 MGHRA and CDR2 YSYEKL come from the germline V gene. The V gene lost 0 bases and the J gene lost 7 bases, with 10 bases spanning the gap. The CDR3 runs 14 residues. The CDR3 sequence: CASSQDSSTNEQFF. The CDR3 nucleotides read TGCGCCAGCAGCCAAGATAGCAGTACAAATGAGCAGTTCTTC.

This clone appeared once. The chain has TRBV18 and TRBJ1-1; 7 bases are a match to TRBD1. The V segment lost 3 bases and the J segment 5 bases; nucleotides outside the gene matches: 12. Germline V gene lookup returns CDR1 KGHSH and CDR2 LQKENI. The CDR3 length is 16 residues. The CDR3 DNA follows: TGTGCCAGCTCACCGGGGATGAGCAGGGGGAGGACTGAAGCTTTCTTT. It codes for CASSPGMSRGRTEAFF.

This clone turned up a few times. The V and J genes are TRBV4-1 and TRBJ2-4; 8 bases map to TRBD2. The J segment lost 3 bases and the V segment lost 2 bases, leaving 3 bases of the junction unmatched. Germline V gene lookup returns CDR1 MGHRA and CDR2 YSYEKL. The CDR3 length is 15 residues. For the CDR3, the DNA is TGCGCCAGCAGCCAACCAACTAGCGGCAAAAACATTCAGTACTTC. Translation: CASSQPTSGKNIQYF.

The chain carries TRBV5-1 and TRBJ1-3; D uncertain. In germline, CDR1 is SGHRS, CDR2 YFSETQ. This CDR3 has 12 amino acids. V lost 7 bases to trimming and J lost 3 bases, with 8 bases between them. CDR3 residues: CASGVRGNTIYF. The CDR3 bases are TGCGCCAGCGGAGTTCGTGGAAACACCATATATTTT.

The rearrangement uses TRBV6-1 and TRBJ1-3; 8 bases fit TRBD1. Per germline, CDR1 MNHNS and CDR2 SASEGT. V was pared by 4 bases and J by 0 bases, with 2 bases of the junction left unmatched. The CDR3 has 15 amino acids. The CDR3 protein is CASSGRGLSGNTIYF. In DNA, the CDR3 is TGTGCCAGCAGTGGCAGGGGGCTCTCTGGAAACACCATATATTTT.

The chain carries TRBV18 and TRBJ1-5; unclear D gene. Between the trimmed V and J ends, which lost 1 base and 0 bases, there was a span of 7 bases. This CDR3 contains 15 residues. Germline V gene data show CDR1 as KGHSH and CDR2 as LQKENI. The CDR3 protein is CASSPRLDSNQPQHF. As DNA, the CDR3 is TGTGCCAGCTCACCACGGCTCGATAGCAATCAGCCCCAGCATTTT. The full variable domain, completed using reference TRBV18 and TRBJ1-5, is NAGVMQNPRHLVRRRGQEARLRCSPMKGHSHVYWYRQLPEEGLKFMVYLQKENIIDESGMPKERFSAEFPKEGPSILRIQQVVRGDSAAYFCASSPRLDSNQPQHFGDGTRLSIL.

The chain links TRBV5-1 to TRBJ2-2; weak D call: TRBD2 (6 bases). Germline values: CDR1 SGHRS, CDR2 YFSETQ. This CDR3 has 16 amino acids. V lost 2 bases, J lost 6 bases, and 17 bases lay in between. This CDR3 is CASSFGGRLSSGELFF. The DNA for the CDR3 is TGCGCCAGCAGCTTCGGGGGACGGTTATCTTCCGGGGAGCTGTTTTTT.